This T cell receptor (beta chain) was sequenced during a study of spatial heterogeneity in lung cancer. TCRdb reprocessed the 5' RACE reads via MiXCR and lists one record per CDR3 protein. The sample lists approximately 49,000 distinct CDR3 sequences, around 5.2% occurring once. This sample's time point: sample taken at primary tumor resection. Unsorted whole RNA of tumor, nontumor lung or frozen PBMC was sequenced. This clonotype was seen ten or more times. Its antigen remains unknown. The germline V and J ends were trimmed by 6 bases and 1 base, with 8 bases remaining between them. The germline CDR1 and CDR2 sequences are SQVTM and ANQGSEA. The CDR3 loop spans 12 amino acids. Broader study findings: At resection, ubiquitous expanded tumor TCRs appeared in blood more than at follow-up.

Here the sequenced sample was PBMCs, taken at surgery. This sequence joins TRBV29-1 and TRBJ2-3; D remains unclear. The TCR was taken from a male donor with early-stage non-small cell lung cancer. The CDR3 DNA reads TGCAGCGTGGCCATACGCACAGATACGCAGTATTTT. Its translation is CSVAIRTDTQYF.